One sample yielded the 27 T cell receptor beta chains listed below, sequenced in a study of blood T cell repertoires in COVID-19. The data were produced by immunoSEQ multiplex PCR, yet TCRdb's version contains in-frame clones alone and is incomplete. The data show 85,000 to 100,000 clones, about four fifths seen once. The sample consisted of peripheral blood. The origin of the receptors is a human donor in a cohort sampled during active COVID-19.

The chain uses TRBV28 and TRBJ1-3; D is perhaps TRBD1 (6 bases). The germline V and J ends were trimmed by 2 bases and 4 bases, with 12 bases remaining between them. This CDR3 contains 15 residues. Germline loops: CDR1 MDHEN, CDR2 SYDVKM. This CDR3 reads CASSLGGAGGNTIYF. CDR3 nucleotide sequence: TGTGCCAGCAGTTTAGGGGGGGCCGGGGGAAACACCATATATTTT.

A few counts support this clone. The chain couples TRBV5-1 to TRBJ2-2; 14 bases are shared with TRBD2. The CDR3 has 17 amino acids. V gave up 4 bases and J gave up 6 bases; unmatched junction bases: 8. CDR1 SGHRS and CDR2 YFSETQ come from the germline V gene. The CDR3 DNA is TGCGCCAGCAGCACTGGGACTAGCGGGAGTTGGGCCGGGGAGCTGTTTTTT. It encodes CASSTGTSGSWAGELFF. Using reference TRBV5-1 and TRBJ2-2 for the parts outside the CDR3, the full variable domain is KAGVTQTPRYLIKTRGQQVTLSCSPISGHRSVSWYQQTPGQGLQFLFEYFSETQRNKGNFPGRFSGRQFSNSRSEMNVSTLELGDSALYLCASSTGTSGSWAGELFFGEGSRLTVL.

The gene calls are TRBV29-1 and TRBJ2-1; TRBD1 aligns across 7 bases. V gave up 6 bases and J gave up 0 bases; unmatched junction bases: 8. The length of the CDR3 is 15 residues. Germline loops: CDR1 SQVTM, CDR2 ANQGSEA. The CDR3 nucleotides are TGCAGCGTAAGCAACAGGGGCAGCTCCTACAATGAGCAGTTCTTC. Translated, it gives CSVSNRGSSYNEQFF.

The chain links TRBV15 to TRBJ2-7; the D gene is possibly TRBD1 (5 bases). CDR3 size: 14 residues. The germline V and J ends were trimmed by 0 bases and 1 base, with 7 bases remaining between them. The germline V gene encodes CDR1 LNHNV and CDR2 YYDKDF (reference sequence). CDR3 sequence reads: CATSRDKGSYEQYF. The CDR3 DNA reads TGTGCCACCAGCAGAGATAAGGGGTCCTACGAGCAGTACTTC. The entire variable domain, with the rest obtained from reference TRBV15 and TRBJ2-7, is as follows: DAMVIQNPRYQVTQFGKPVTLSCSQTLNHNVMYWYQQKSSQAPKLLFHYYDKDFNNEADTPDNFQSRRPNTSFCFLDIRSPGLGDTAMYLCATSRDKGSYEQYFGPGTRLTVT.

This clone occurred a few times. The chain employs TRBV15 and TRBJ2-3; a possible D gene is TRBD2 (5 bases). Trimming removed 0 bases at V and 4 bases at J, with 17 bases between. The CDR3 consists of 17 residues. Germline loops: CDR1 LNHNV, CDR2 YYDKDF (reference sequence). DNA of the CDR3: TGTGCCACCAGCAGAGAGACTATGATAACGGGGTCAGATACGCAGTATTTT. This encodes CATSRETMITGSDTQYF.

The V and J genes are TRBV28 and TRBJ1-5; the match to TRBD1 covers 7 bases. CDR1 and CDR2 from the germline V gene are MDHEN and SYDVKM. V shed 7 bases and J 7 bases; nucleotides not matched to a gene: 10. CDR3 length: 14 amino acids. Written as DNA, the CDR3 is TGTGCCAGCACCTCTACAGGGGTCGGACAGCCCCAGCATTTT. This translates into CASTSTGVGQPQHF.

The CDR3 is CSVVAGVGDEQYF. In DNA form, the CDR3 reads TGCAGCGTCGTAGCGGGGGTAGGGGACGAGCAGTACTTC. The chain carries TRBV29-1 and TRBJ2-7; 9 nucleotides agree with TRBD2. The V and J ends lost 6 bases and 5 bases, in that order; junction bases with no gene match: 8. The CDR3 is 13 amino acids. Germline CDR1 is SQVTM and CDR2 is ANQGSEA.

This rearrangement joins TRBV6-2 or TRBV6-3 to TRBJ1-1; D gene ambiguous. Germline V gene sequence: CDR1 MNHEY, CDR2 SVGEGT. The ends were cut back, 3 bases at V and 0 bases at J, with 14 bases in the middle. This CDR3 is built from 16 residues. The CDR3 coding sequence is TGTGCCAGCAGTTATCCAACGAGCGTGATGAACACTGAAGCTTTCTTT. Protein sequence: CASSYPTSVMNTEAFF.

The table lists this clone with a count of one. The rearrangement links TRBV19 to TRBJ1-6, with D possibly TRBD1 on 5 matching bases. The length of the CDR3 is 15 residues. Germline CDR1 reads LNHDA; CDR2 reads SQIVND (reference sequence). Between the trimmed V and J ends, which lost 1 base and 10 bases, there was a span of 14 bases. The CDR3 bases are TGTGCCAGTAGTATAGTTTGGGGGGGTGGGTCACCCCTCCACTTT. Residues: CASSIVWGGGSPLHF.

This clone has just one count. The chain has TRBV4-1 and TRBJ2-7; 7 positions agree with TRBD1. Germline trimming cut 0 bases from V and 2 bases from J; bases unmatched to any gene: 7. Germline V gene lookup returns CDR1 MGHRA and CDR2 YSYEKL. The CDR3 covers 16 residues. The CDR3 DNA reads TGCGCCAGCAGCCAAGAGGGGGCAGGGGGACCCTACGAGCAGTACTTC. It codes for CASSQEGAGGPYEQYF.

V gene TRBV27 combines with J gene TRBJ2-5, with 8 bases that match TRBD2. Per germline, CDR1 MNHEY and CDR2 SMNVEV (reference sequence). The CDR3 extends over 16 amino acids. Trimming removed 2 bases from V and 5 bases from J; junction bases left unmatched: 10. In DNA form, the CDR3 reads TGTGCCAGCAGTTTAAGTTCAAGCGGGAGACGGGAGACCCAGTACTTC. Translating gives CASSLSSSGRRETQYF.

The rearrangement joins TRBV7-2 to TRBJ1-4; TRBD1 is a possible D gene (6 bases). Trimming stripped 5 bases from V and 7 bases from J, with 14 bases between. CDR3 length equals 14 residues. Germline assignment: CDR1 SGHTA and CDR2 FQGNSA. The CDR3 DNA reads TGTGCCAGCAGCGCGACAGGTGCTATTGAAAAACTGTTTTTT. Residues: CASSATGAIEKLFF. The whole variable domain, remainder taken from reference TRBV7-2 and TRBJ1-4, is GAGVSQSPSNKVTEKGKDVELRCDPISGHTALYWYRQSLGQGLEFLIYFQGNSAPDKSGLPSDRFSAERTGGSVSTLTIQRTQQEDSAVYLCASSATGAIEKLFFGSGTQLSVL.

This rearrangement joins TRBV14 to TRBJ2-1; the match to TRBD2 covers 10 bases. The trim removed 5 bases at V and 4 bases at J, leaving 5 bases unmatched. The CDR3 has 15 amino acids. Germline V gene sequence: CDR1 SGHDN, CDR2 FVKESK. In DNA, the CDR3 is TGTGCCAGCAGCAAAGGACTAGCGGTGTACAATGAGCAGTTCTTC. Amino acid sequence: CASSKGLAVYNEQFF.

CDR3 amino acids: CASTNRVSSPLHF. The CDR3 nucleotides are TGTGCCAGTACAAACAGGGTGAGTTCACCCCTCCACTTT. The chain couples TRBV19 to TRBJ1-6; perhaps TRBD1 as D (6 bases). Germline V CDR1 and CDR2: LNHDA, SQIVND (reference sequence). Trimming stripped 7 bases from V and 9 bases from J, with 13 bases between. The CDR3 loop spans 13 amino acids.

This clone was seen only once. The CDR3 nucleotides are TGTGCCAGCAGCTTCCAGGCGGGGGGGCTGGATACGCAGTATTTT. Its translation: CASSFQAGGLDTQYF. V is TRBV7-2 and J is TRBJ2-3; 9 bases are a match to TRBD2. V dropped 3 bases and J dropped 6; count of bases not matched to a gene: 7. This CDR3 has 15 amino acids. Germline values: CDR1 SGHTA, CDR2 FQGNSA.

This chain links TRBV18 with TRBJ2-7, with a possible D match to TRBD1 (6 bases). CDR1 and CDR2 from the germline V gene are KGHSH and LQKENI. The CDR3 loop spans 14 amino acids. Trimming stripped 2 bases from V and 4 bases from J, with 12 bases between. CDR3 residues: CASSPTTGPYEQYF. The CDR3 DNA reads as TGTGCCAGCTCACCAACGACAGGACCTTACGAGCAGTACTTC.

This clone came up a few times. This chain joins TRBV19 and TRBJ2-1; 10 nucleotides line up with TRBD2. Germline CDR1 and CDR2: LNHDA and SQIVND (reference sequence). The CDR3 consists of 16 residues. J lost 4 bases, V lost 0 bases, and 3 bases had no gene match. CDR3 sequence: CASSIEASGGYNEQFF. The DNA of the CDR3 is TGTGCCAGTAGTATAGAGGCTAGCGGGGGATACAATGAGCAGTTCTTC.

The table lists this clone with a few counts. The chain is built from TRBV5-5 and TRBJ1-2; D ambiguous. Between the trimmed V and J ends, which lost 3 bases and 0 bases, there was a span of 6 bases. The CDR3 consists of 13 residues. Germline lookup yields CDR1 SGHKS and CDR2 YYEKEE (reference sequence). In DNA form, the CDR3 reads TGTGCCAGCAGCTGGGAGCCTAACTATGGCTACACCTTC. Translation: CASSWEPNYGYTF.

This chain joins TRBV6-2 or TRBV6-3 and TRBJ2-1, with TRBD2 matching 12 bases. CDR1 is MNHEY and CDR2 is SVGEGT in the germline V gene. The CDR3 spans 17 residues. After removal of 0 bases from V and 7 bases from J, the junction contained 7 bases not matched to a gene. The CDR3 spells CASSYSFSSGGANEQFF. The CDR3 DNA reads TGTGCCAGCAGTTACTCGTTTTCTAGCGGGGGGGCTAATGAGCAGTTCTTC.

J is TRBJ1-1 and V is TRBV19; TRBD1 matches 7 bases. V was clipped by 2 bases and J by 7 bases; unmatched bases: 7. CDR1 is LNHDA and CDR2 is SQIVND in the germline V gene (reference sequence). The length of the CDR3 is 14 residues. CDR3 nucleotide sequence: TGTGCCAGTAGTATACAGGGGGTGCGTGGTGAAGCTTTCTTT. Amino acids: CASSIQGVRGEAFF.

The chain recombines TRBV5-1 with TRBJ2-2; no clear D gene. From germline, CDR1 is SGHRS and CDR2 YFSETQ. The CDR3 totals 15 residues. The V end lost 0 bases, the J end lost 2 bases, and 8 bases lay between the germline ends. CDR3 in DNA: TGCGCCAGCAGCTTGGGACTCCTAAACACCGGGGAGCTGTTTTTT. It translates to CASSLGLLNTGELFF.

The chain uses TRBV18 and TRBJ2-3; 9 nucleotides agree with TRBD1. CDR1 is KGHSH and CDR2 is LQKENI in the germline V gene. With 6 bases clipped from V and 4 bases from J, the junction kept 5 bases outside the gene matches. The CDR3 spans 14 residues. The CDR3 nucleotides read TGTGCCAGCTCCCTGGGACAGGGTCCAGATACGCAGTATTTT. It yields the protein CASSLGQGPDTQYF.

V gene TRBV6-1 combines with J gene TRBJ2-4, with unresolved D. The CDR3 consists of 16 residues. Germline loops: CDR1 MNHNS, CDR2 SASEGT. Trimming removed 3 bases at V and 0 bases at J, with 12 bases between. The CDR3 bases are TGTGCCAGCAGTGATGTCGTGCTACTAGCCAAAAACATTCAGTACTTC. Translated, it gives CASSDVVLLAKNIQYF.

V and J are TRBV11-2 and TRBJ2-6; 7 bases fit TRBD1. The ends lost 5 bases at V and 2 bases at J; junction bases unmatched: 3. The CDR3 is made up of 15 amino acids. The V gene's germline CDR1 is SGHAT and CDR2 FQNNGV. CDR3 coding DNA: TGTGCCAGCAGCCCTCAGGGGGCTGGGGCCAACGTCCTGACTTTC. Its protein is CASSPQGAGANVLTF.

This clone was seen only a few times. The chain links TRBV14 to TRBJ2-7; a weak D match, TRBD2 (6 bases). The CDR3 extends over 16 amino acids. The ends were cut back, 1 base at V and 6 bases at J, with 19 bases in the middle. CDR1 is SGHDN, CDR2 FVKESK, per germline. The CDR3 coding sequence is TGTGCCAGCAGCCAAGTTCCCGGAGGGCTTGACTCCGAGCAGTACTTC. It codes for CASSQVPGGLDSEQYF.

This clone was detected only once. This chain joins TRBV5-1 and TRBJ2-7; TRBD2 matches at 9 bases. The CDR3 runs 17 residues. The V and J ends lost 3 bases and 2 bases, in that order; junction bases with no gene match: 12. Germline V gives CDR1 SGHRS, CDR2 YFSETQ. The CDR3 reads CASSSGSTASGTYEQYF. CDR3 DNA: TGCGCCAGCAGCTCAGGTAGTACGGCTAGCGGGACCTACGAGCAGTACTTC.

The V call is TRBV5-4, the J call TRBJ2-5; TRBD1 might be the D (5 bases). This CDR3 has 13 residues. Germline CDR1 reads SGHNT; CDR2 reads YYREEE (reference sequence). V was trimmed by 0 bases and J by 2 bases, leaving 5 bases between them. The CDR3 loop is CASSLGQQETQYF. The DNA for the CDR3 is TGTGCCAGCAGCTTGGGACAGCAAGAGACCCAGTACTTC. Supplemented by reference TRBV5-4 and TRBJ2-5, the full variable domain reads ETGVTQSPTHLIKTRGQQVTLRCSSQSGHNTVSWYQQALGQGPQFIFQYYREEENGRGNFPPRFSGLQFPNYSSELNVNALELDDSALYLCASSLGQQETQYFGPGTRLLVL.